This TCR beta chain was obtained from a study of molecular identifiers for immune sequencing clone quantification. This clonotype has at least ten counts. TCRdb analysed the PCR reads with MiXCR anew, one entry per CDR3 protein. Of 62,000 or so distinct CDR3 sequences in the sample, approximately 18% were seen once. The sequence was obtained from a human donor in good health. Some libraries in this study had Jurkat cell RNA spiked in. Sequenced: naive CD8+ T cells from blood, with Jurkat cell RNA spiked in. Documented subset: FACS-sorted CD8+CD4-CCR7+CD45RA+ naive T cells.

The CDR3 DNA sequence: TGCAGCGTTGAGACAGGGGGCGGCTCCTACAATGAGCAGTTCTTC. Translated: CSVETGGGSYNEQFF. V usage is TRBV29-1 and J usage is TRBJ2-1; 10 nucleotides align to TRBD1. Germline V gives CDR1 SQVTM, CDR2 ANQGSEA. The length of the CDR3 is 15 residues. The junction had 2 bases not matched to a gene; V was cut back by 3 bases and J by 0 bases.